This T cell receptor beta chain appears in the sequencing data of a study of tumor and adjacent non-tumor tissue in lung cancer. General study results and limits: TCR diversity was significantly greater in tumor than normal lung tissue. Top 100 clones took a larger repertoire share in normal lung.

The template was RNA from unsorted bulk tissue. This non-tumor lung sample came from over 3 cm beyond the tumor edge. The library came from three nested PCR rounds adapted from ARM-PCR protocols. TCRdb independently ran MiXCR on the multiplex PCR reads; one entry per CDR3 protein. Here the sample spans about 98,000 distinct CDR3 sequences, 75% to 85% being singletons. The CDR3 has 16 residues. The germline V gene encodes CDR1 MNHEY and CDR2 SVGAGI. This clonotype was seen a single time. Its cognate antigen is unknown. One end of the junction fails to match germline, which may point to a read error. Sequencing was carried out using distant non-tumor lung tissue. This TCR was recovered from a man aged 55 to 70 with small cell lung cancer. This sequence joins TRBV6-5 and TRBJ1-6; D gene ambiguous. The CDR3 sequence: CGSSQKISGYNSPLHF. The CDR3 DNA reads TGTGGCAGCAGTCAAAAAATCTCGGGCTATAATTCACCCCTTCACTTT.